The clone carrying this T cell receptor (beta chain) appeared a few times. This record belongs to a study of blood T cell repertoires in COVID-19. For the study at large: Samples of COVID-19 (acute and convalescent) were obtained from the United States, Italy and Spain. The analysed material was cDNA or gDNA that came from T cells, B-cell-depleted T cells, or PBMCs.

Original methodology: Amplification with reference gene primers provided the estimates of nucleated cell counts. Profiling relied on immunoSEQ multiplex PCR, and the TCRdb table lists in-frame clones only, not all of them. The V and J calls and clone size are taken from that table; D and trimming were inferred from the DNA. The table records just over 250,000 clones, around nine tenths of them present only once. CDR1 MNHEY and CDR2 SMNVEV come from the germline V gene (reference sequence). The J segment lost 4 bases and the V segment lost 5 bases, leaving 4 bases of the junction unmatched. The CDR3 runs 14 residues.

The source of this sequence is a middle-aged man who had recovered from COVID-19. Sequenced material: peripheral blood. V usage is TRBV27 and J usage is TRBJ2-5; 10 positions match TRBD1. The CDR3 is CASSGTGVLETQYF. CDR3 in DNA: TGTGCCAGCAGTGGGACAGGGGTTTTAGAGACCCAGTACTTC.